This T cell receptor (beta chain) stems from a study of human thymus T cells. With respect to this clone: The antigen remains undetermined.

Regarding the study as a whole: Across thymic and blood repertoires, the usage of V and J genes appeared to be biased.

Corrective cardiac surgery supplied the resected thymus tissue. Those donating were healthy Finnish infants in corrective surgery for congenital heart defects. The assay was immunoSEQ multiplex PCR, and TCRdb's table has in-frame clones only and misses some. The sample has tens of thousands of clones, 90% to 97% seen once; the top ten hold roughly 0.03%. Germline V gives CDR1 MNHEY, CDR2 SMNVEV (reference sequence). The length of the CDR3 is 17 residues. Trimming left V 6 bases short and J 0 bases short, with 17 bases between. This chain connects TRBV27 to TRBJ2-2, with D possibly TRBD1 on 6 matching bases. The TCR sequence derives from a boy less than two years old with a congenital heart defect but otherwise immunologically healthy. What was sequenced was thymus tissue. The CDR3 spells CASSDPLGGANTGELFF. CDR3 nucleotides: TGTGCCAGCAGCGATCCCTTAGGGGGTGCGAACACCGGGGAGCTGTTTTTT.